The 7 T cell receptor beta chains given below trace back to one sample, sequenced in a study of naive and memory T cell subsets. The beta constant-region primer was an equimolar mix of two oligonucleotides covering TRBC1 and TRBC2. TCRdb independently ran MiXCR on the UMI-ligation and nested PCR reads; one entry per CDR3 protein. The sample consists of some 85,000 distinct CDR3 sequences, under 15% of them appearing once. Sequencing was done on a sample of central memory CD4+ T cells from blood. Source of these receptors: a human donor in good health.

This clonotype was seen ten or more times. This sequence joins TRBV7-6 and TRBJ2-6; D is unresolved. V lost 6 bases to trimming and J lost 0 bases, with 12 bases between them. There are 16 residues in the CDR3. Looked up from germline, CDR1 is SGHVS and CDR2 is FNYEAQ. The CDR3 coding sequence is TGTGCCAGCAGTCGCCAAGGCATCTCTGGGGCCAACGTCCTGACTTTC. Translating it yields CASSRQGISGANVLTF.

The gene calls are TRBV20-1 and TRBJ1-1, with unresolved D. Germline lookup yields CDR1 DFQATT and CDR2 SNEGSKA (reference sequence). This CDR3 is 13 amino acids long. Trimming shortened V by 2 bases and J by 4 bases, and 11 bases separated the two germline ends. DNA of the CDR3: TGCAGTGCTAGACCCCAGGATCTCACTGAAGCTTTCTTT. It encodes CSARPQDLTEAFF.

This clonotype showed up many times. The rearrangement uses TRBV10-3 and TRBJ2-7; 13 positions agree with TRBD2. J gave up 2 bases and V 4 bases, and 2 bases lay outside the gene matches. CDR3 length: 15 residues. The germline V gene has CDR1 ENHRY and CDR2 SYGVKD. The CDR3 sequence: CAISAGLAGPYEQYF. The CDR3 DNA follows: TGTGCCATCAGTGCGGGACTAGCGGGACCCTACGAGCAGTACTTC.

There are many counts of this clonotype. This rearrangement joins TRBV12-3 or TRBV12-4 to TRBJ2-7; TRBD2 matches 10 bases. The CDR3 is 15 residues long. V shed 5 bases, J shed 2 bases, and the junction held 6 bases outside the gene matches. CDR3 in amino acids: CASSPGLADTYEQYF. Written as DNA, the CDR3 is TGTGCCAGCAGTCCCGGACTAGCGGATACCTACGAGCAGTACTTC.

This clonotype has a count of ten or more. This chain joins TRBV24-1 and TRBJ2-2; perhaps TRBD2 as D (5 bases). Germline CDR1 is KGHDR and CDR2 is SFDVKD. Trimming shortened V by 5 bases and J by 2 bases, and 14 bases separated the two germline ends. The CDR3 has 16 amino acids. This CDR3 reads CATSGQRGSNTGELFF. CDR3 bases: TGTGCCACCAGTGGCCAGAGAGGGAGCAACACCGGGGAGCTGTTTTTT.

This clonotype was counted many times. The chain joins TRBV20-1 to TRBJ2-7, with 7 bases fitting TRBD1. Trimming cost V 8 bases and J 2 bases; bases outside gene matches: 6. The CDR3 is made up of 12 amino acids. CDR1 and CDR2 from the germline V gene are DFQATT and SNEGSKA (reference sequence). The CDR3 is CSTGTAPYEQYF. The CDR3 nucleotides read TGCAGTACCGGGACAGCACCCTACGAGCAGTACTTC.

This clonotype was observed a handful of times. The chain couples TRBV9 to TRBJ2-7; 10 positions match TRBD2. The length of the CDR3 is 14 residues. Germline CDR1 is SGDLS and CDR2 is YYNGEE. V shed 3 bases, J shed 6 bases, and the junction held 6 bases outside the gene matches. CDR3 residues: CASSDQVAGGEQYF. The CDR3 coding sequence is TGTGCCAGCAGCGACCAAGTAGCGGGAGGCGAGCAGTACTTC.